Detailed here is one TCR beta chain. The antigen is not known. Time point meaning: week 5, during vaccination. The content of each vaccine dose was 300 ug of mutant IDH1 20-mer peptide, and topical imiquimod accompanied it. Profiled with immunoSEQ multiplex PCR; TCRdb holds only in-frame clones, not every one. There are around 52,000 clones in the sample; 70% to 90% occur only once, and roughly 5% lies in the top ten. This sample was included in a study of a mutant IDH1 vaccine in newly diagnosed glioma. Whole-study context: The patients received vaccinations eight times, in weeks 1, 3, 5, 7, 11, 15, 19 and 23. Study outcomes and limitations: It seemed that pseudoprogression was not linked to changes in the top peripheral T cell clonotypes.

This receptor was identified in a woman aged 40 to 50 with glioma. The sample consisted of PBMCs, taken from a glioma patient whose treatment included an IDH1 peptide vaccine.

CDR3: CASSELYSSYEQYF. CDR3 coding DNA: TGTGCCAGCTCAGAGCTTTACAGCTCCTACGAGCAGTACTTC. The J gene is TRBJ2-7, the V gene TRBV18; D uncertain. The CDR3 has 14 amino acids. With 5 bases removed from V and 0 bases from J, the gap between germline ends came to 11 bases. Germline CDR1 and CDR2: KGHSH and LQKENI.